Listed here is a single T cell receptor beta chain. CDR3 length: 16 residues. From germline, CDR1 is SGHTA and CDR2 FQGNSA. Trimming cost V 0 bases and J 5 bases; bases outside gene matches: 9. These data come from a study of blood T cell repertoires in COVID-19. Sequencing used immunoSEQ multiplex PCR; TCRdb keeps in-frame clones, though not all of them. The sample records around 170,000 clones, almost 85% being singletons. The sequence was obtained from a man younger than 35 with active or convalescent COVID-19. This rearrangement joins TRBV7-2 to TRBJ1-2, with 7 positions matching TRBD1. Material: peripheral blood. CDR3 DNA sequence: TGTGCCAGCAGCTTAGCGAGGCAAGGGGGCGGTTATGGCTACACCTTC. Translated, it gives CASSLARQGGGYGYTF.